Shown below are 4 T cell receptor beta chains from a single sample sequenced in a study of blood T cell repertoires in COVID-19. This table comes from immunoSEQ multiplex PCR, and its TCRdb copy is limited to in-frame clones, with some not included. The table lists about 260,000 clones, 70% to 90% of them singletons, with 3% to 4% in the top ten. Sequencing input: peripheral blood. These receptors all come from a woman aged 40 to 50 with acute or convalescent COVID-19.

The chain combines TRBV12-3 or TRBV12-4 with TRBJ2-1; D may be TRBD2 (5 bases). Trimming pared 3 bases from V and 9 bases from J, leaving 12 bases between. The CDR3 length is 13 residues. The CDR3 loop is CASSFRLAGEQFF. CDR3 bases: TGTGCCAGCAGTTTTCGTTTGGCGGGTGAGCAGTTCTTC.

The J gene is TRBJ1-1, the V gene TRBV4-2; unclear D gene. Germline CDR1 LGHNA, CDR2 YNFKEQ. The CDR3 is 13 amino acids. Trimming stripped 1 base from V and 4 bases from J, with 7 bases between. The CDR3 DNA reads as TGTGCCAGCAGCCAAGTCCCAGGCACTGAAGCTTTCTTT. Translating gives CASSQVPGTEAFF.

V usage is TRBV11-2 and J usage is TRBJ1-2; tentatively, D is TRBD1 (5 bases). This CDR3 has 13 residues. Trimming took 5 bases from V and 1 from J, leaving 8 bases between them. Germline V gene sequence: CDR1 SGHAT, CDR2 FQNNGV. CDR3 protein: CASSRGGNYGYTF. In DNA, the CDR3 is TGTGCCAGCAGCCGGGGGGGTAACTATGGCTACACCTTC. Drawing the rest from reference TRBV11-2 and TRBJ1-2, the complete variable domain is EAGVAQSPRYKIIEKRQSVAFWCNPISGHATLYWYQQILGQGPKLLIQFQNNGVVDDSQLPKDRFSAERLKGVDSTLKIQPAKLEDSAVYLCASSRGGNYGYTFGSGTRLTVV.

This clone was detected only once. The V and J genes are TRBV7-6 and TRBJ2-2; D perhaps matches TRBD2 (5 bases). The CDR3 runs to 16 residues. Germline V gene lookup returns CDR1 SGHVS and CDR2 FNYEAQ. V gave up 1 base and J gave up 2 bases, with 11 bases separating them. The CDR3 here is CASSLVPSRNTGELFF. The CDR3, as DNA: TGTGCCAGCAGCTTAGTGCCTAGCCGAAACACCGGGGAGCTGTTTTTT.